These 3 T cell receptor beta chains came from one sample sequenced in a study of T cell clonality in common variable immunodeficiency. Produced via immunoSEQ multiplex PCR; TCRdb's table is partial and in-frame only. There are approximately 81,000 clones in the sample, none observed a single time. The source material was peripheral blood mononuclear cells. These receptors were collected from a person between 18 and 70 years old in good health.

The sample holds many counts of this clone. The read terminates 3 residues ahead of where the CDR3 ends, so the germline J gene completes it. This chain uses TRBV20-1 with TRBJ2-2; 12 bases line up with TRBD2. The junction had 8 bases not matched to a gene; V was cut back by 2 bases and J by 7 bases. Germline lookup yields CDR1 DFQATT and CDR2 SNEGSKA (reference sequence). The CDR3 totals 16 residues. CDR3: CSARPLSLAGGGELFF. The CDR3 DNA, read in part, is TGCAGTGCTAGACCTTTGTCACTAGCGGGAGGCGGGGAG.

This clone was seen ten or more times. The sequenced fragment ends 3 residues before the CDR3 boundary, so the rest is inferred from the germline J gene. The rearrangement uses TRBV18 and TRBJ1-4; D might be TRBD1 (5 bases). V was shortened by 3 bases and J by 6 bases, with 17 bases between the two germline ends. Looked up from germline, CDR1 is KGHSH and CDR2 is LQKENI. The CDR3 spans 16 residues. Here the CDR3 reads CASSPLAGRGDEKLFF. Partial CDR3 DNA: TGTGCCAGCTCACCTCTGGCGGGGAGAGGGGATGAAAAA.

This clone was observed at least ten times. The sequenced fragment ends 3 residues before the CDR3 boundary, so the rest is inferred from the germline J gene. The V and J genes are TRBV2 and TRBJ2-3; 10 positions agree with TRBD2. This CDR3 has 17 residues. Germline V CDR1 and CDR2: SNHLY, FYNNEI. Trimming removed 6 bases from V and 1 base from J; junction bases left unmatched: 10. CDR3 DNA, as far as it was read: TGTGCCAGCAGAAGACTAGCGGGCCTCGAACGCACAGATACG. Translation gives CASRRLAGLERTDT. The CDR3 reads in full as CASRRLAGLERTDTQYF.